The sequence of this TCR beta chain was determined in a study of beta chain features in type 1 diabetes. What was sequenced were expressed TCRB transcripts, since all of the isolated RNA had been reverse transcribed. Profiling relied on immunoSEQ multiplex PCR, and the TCRdb table lists in-frame clones only, not all of them. The sample has 600,000 to 650,000 clones, 15% to 18% seen once; the top ten hold about 0.097%. Study-wide points: PCR might pick shorter templates more often, in the same way for patients and controls. Within each of all four CD4+ subsets, Type 1 diabetes patients had TCRB CDR3s that were moderately but significantly shorter. At VDJ recombination sites, type 1 diabetes patients had fewer insertions and more deleted nucleotides.

Points on this clone: Its matching antigen is unknown.

The CDR3 runs 15 residues. CDR1 is SGHRS, CDR2 YFSETQ, per germline. The ends lost 0 bases at V and 7 bases at J; junction bases unmatched: 10. The sequence came from a man aged 18 to 30 in good health. The sequencing sample was made of naive CD4+ T cells from blood. The V and J genes are TRBV5-1 and TRBJ2-7; 7 positions agree with TRBD2. Here the CDR3 reads CASSLDVGGPGEQYF. The DNA of the CDR3 is TGCGCCAGCAGCTTGGATGTGGGAGGGCCGGGAGAGCAGTACTTC.